This TCR beta chain was recorded in a study of blood T cell repertoires in COVID-19. The CDR3 totals 14 residues. CDR1 SGHRS and CDR2 YFSETQ come from the germline V gene. V was pared by 4 bases and J by 8 bases, with 7 bases of the junction left unmatched. Data came from immunoSEQ multiplex PCR; TCRdb stores just in-frame clones and leaves some out. The table lists about 170,000 clones, about four fifths of them singletons. This clone came up once. This receptor was obtained from a woman of 80 years or more with acute or convalescent COVID-19. The source material was peripheral blood. This chain uses TRBV5-1 with TRBJ2-1, with TRBD1 identical over 9 bases. The CDR3 reads CASSRPTGGHEQFF. CDR3 in DNA: TGCGCCAGCAGCCGACCGACAGGGGGACATGAGCAGTTCTTC.